The subject of this entry is one T cell receptor (beta chain). The entry originates in a study of shared clonotypes between healthy human individuals. Whole-study context: CD8 memory received one plate per donor, CD8 naive two, CD4 memory three and CD4 naive three.

Germline V gene lookup returns CDR1 SGHNT and CDR2 YYREEE (reference sequence). The CDR3 extends over 20 amino acids. J lost 0 bases, V lost 2 bases, and 13 bases had no gene match. Clones were sequenced by immunoSEQ multiplex PCR, and TCRdb holds only the in-frame ones, with some missing. Seen here are roughly 650,000 clones, more than 95% observed once, and the top ten hold 0.045% to 0.06%. The sequenced sample was naive CD4+ T cells sorted from blood. The subset here: CD45RA+ positively selected. This TCR was recovered from a woman aged 25 to 39 in good health. The chain uses TRBV5-4 and TRBJ2-2; 10 bases align to TRBD2. In nucleotides, the CDR3 is TGTGCCAGCAGCTTCGATATGGTGCCTAGCGGGAGTTCGAACACCGGGGAGCTGTTTTTT. Translated: CASSFDMVPSGSSNTGELFF.